What follows are 7 T cell receptor beta chains derived from one specimen sequenced in a study of memory CD4+ T cells and cytomegalovirus serostatus (dated by TCRdb to about 2019). Library creation used the immunoSEQ multiplex PCR assay. TCRdb obtained this table from immuneACCESS and retained in-frame rearrangements with V and J assigned. These tables miss some clones; where compared with another copy, unresolved V genes account for less than half of the shortfall, and the remainder is unexplained. The sample table holds about 59,000 clones, of which 80% to 90% were seen once. The top ten hold 0.85% to 1.2% of the sample. A FACSAria II was used to sort memory CD4+ T cells, defined as single viable CD3+CD4+CD8-CD45RO+ cells. The source material was memory CD4+ T cells from blood. All receptors come from an adult in good health and CMV-seronegative.

This chain uses TRBV28 with TRBJ2-5; weak D call: TRBD2 (5 bases). The CDR3 is 15 amino acids. Germline CDR1 is MDHEN and CDR2 is SYDVKM. Trimming removed 5 bases at V and 2 bases at J, with 15 bases between. The CDR3 reads CASSAPAGSQETQYF. The CDR3 DNA reads TGTGCCAGCAGTGCCCCCGCGGGTTCACAAGAGACCCAGTACTTC.

The genes are TRBV6-1 and TRBJ2-1; D is perhaps TRBD1 (6 bases). CDR3 length: 13 residues. Germline CDR1 and CDR2: MNHNS and SASEGT. V was clipped by 4 bases and J by 6 bases, with 10 bases between them. CDR3 coding DNA: TGTGCCAGCAGTGGACAGGAGTTCAATGAGCAGTTCTTC. It codes for CASSGQEFNEQFF.

A single count supports this clone. V gene TRBV7-9 combines with J gene TRBJ2-7; weak D call: TRBD2 (5 bases). The CDR3 extends over 12 amino acids. V lost 5 bases and J lost 2, with 7 bases in between. Germline loops: CDR1 SEHNR, CDR2 FQNEAQ (reference sequence). CDR3 coding DNA: TGTGCCAGCAGCCCCGGGGCCTACGAGCAGTACTTC. Translation: CASSPGAYEQYF.

CDR3 sequence: CASSQLGPGELFF. CDR3 nucleotides: TGTGCCAGCAGCCAACTAGGCCCCGGGGAGCTGTTTTTT. V and J are TRBV14 and TRBJ2-2; no clear D. The CDR3 consists of 13 residues. Germline V gives CDR1 SGHDN, CDR2 FVKESK. Trimming stripped 2 bases from V and 6 bases from J, with 7 bases between. The variable domain in full, completed from reference TRBV14 and TRBJ2-2, reads EAGVTQFPSHSVIEKGQTVTLRCDPISGHDNLYWYRRVMGKEIKFLLHFVKESKQDESGMPNNRFLAERTGGTYSTLKVQPAELEDSGVYFCASSQLGPGELFFGEGSRLTVL.

The V call is TRBV9, the J call TRBJ1-2; D gene uncertain. The germline CDR1 and CDR2 sequences are SGDLS and YYNGEE. Trimming cost V 3 bases and J 0 bases, with 12 bases left between them. The CDR3 has 15 amino acids. The CDR3 loop is CASSAYTDPNYGYTF. CDR3 bases: TGTGCCAGCAGCGCCTACACCGACCCTAACTATGGCTACACCTTC.

This clone is a singleton in its sample. The CDR3 DNA is TGTGCCAGCAGTTTATGGGCAGGGCAAGAGACCCAGTACTTC. It yields the protein CASSLWAGQETQYF. This sequence joins TRBV28 and TRBJ2-5; a possible D gene is TRBD1 (5 bases). CDR3 length: 14 residues. Looked up from germline, CDR1 is MDHEN and CDR2 is SYDVKM. Deletions cut 0 bases from V and 2 bases from J, with 7 bases between.

The chain employs TRBV28 and TRBJ2-5; 11 nucleotides line up with TRBD2. Losses at the gene ends were 7 bases for V and 5 bases for J; bases not matched to a gene: 6. Germline CDR1 MDHEN, CDR2 SYDVKM. This CDR3 region has 14 residues. CDR3 nucleotide sequence: TGTGCCAGCAACGATAGCGGGAGGGGGGAGACCCAGTACTTC. Residues: CASNDSGRGETQYF.